This T cell receptor (beta chain) was sequenced in a study of T cell responses to AZD1222 COVID-19 vaccine. About this clone: Its antigen is not identified.

Findings and limits, study-wide: Donors, mostly white British, included more females; clonal diversity was possibly underestimated. The study identified only five or six AZD1222 recipients as seropositive at baseline. Along spike, vaccine-associated CD4 TCRs were found throughout, with dominance at 160-218 and 743-854. Unmutated variant regions reportedly attract nearly half of all spike-specific TCRs.

CDR1 and CDR2 from the germline V gene are MNHEY and SMNVEV (reference sequence). The CDR3 loop spans 14 amino acids. V was pared by 7 bases and J by 5 bases, with 15 bases between. Clones were sequenced by immunoSEQ multiplex PCR, and TCRdb holds only the in-frame ones, with some missing. This sample yields 210,000 or so clones, of which 90% to 95% are seen a single time; roughly 0.99% belongs to the top ten. The source material was peripheral blood, sampled on day 0 of MenACWY control vaccination. This clonotype was obtained from an adult in good health. The V gene is TRBV27, the J gene TRBJ2-1; D is perhaps TRBD2 (6 bases). CDR3 residues: CASNSGDTNNEQFF. CDR3 sequence (DNA): TGTGCCAGCAATAGCGGAGATACTAACAATGAGCAGTTCTTC.